This T cell receptor beta chain stems from a study of T cells expressing NK-cell markers. Overall study context: The study drew TCR beta repertoires from sorted CD3+CD56+NKG2C+, CD3+CD56+NKG2C- and CD3+CD56-NKG2C+ T cells.

The CDR3 is made up of 17 amino acids. Germline V gene sequence: CDR1 SGHDT, CDR2 YYEEEE. In regard to this clonotype: Its cognate antigen is unknown.

General study findings and limits: In a handful of donors, dominant clonotypes made up about 25-60.1% of CD3+CD56-NKG2C+ cells. In more than five donors, dominant CD3+CD56+NKG2C+ clonotypes ranked among the top 10 CD8+ clonotypes.

TCRdb reprocessed the 5' RACE reads and reports one entry per CDR3 protein, with no DNA. Recorded here are a few hundred thousand distinct CDR3 sequences; the top ten clones represent approximately 1.4%. The chain links TRBV5-6 to TRBJ2-3; TCRdb's assignment of TRBD2 cannot be checked, as there is no DNA. The specimen sequenced was blood T cells: a sorted CD56 or NKG2C T cell subset, CD4+ or CD8+ T cells, or bulk PBMC T cells (not recorded which). The sequence came from a woman aged 50 to 60 in good health. The CDR3 sequence is CASSLVASGSTTDTQYF.